This T cell receptor (beta chain) was documented in a study of shared clonotypes between healthy human individuals. This CDR3 is built from 13 residues. V shed 3 bases and J shed 4 bases, with 9 bases lying between them. Germline CDR1 reads SNHLY; CDR2 reads FYNNEI. The naive CD8 fraction comprised CD45RO-negative cells positively selected for CCR7 and excluded terminally differentiated effector memory CD45RA+ cells. Clones were read by immunoSEQ multiplex PCR, and TCRdb kept only the in-frame ones, dropping some. The table lists some 2 million clones, approximately 95% of them singletons, with roughly 1% in the top ten.

The rearrangement joins TRBV2 to TRBJ2-5; unclear D gene. The origin of this receptor is a man younger than 35 in good health. The sequenced material came from naive CD8+ T cells sorted from blood. CDR3 in DNA: TGTGCCAGCAGTGATGGCTCTGTAGAGACCCAGTACTTC. Translating it yields CASSDGSVETQYF.